This T cell receptor beta chain was documented in a study of blood T cell repertoires in COVID-19. Background on the study: Material from acute and convalescent COVID-19 was sourced from the United States, Italy and Spain. The analysed material was cDNA or gDNA that came from T cells, B-cell-depleted T cells, or PBMCs.

The CDR3 extends over 19 amino acids. Germline V gene lookup returns CDR1 LGHNA and CDR2 YSLEER. V gave up 0 bases and J gave up 4 bases; unmatched junction bases: 15. As originally analysed: Reference gene primer amplification yielded estimated nucleated cell counts. Only in-frame clones appear in the TCRdb table, and some are missing; sequencing was by immunoSEQ multiplex PCR. Clonal size and the V and J genes are those of that table, whereas D and trimming came from the DNA. The sample has approximately 80,000 clones; about four fifths are singletons. The chain uses TRBV4-3 and TRBJ1-5; 7 bases agree with TRBD1. Sequences were obtained from peripheral blood. This TCR was recovered from a man aged 55 to 69 with acute or convalescent COVID-19. As DNA, the CDR3 is TGCGCCAGCAGCCAAGATCGGGAGACAGGGCTCAGGGGGAATCAGCCCCAGCATTTT. This translates into CASSQDRETGLRGNQPQHF.